These 10 T cell receptor beta chains originate from one sample sequenced in a study of blood T cell repertoires in COVID-19. Profiled with immunoSEQ multiplex PCR; TCRdb holds only in-frame clones, not every one. This sample has about 320,000 clones, with roughly 85% found just once. The material sequenced was PBMCs or T cells enriched from blood (not recorded which). Receptors originate from a young woman who had been exposed to COVID-19.

V and J are TRBV6-5 and TRBJ1-5; D might be TRBD1 (5 bases). The germline V gene has CDR1 MNHEY and CDR2 SVGAGI. The germline V and J ends were trimmed by 2 bases and 7 bases, with 18 bases remaining between them. The CDR3 has 16 amino acids. In DNA, the CDR3 is TGTGCCAGCAGTTACGCAGGTGGGGGGACGAAACAGCCCCAGCATTTT. Encoded protein: CASSYAGGGTKQPQHF.

The CDR3 DNA follows: TGTGCCAGCAGCGCGACAGGGCCGAAGGAAAAACTGTTTTTT. Translating gives CASSATGPKEKLFF. This chain joins TRBV7-8 and TRBJ1-4; 7 bases are a match to TRBD1. Germline-derived CDR1 and CDR2 are SGHVS and FQNEAQ. The CDR3 has 14 residues. J lost 8 bases, V lost 5 bases, and 8 bases had no gene match.

This chain uses TRBV5-5 with TRBJ1-1; 7 bases align to TRBD1. Looked up from germline, CDR1 is SGHKS and CDR2 is YYEKEE (reference sequence). V shed 2 bases and J 6 bases; nucleotides not matched to a gene: 13. This CDR3 spans 16 amino acids. CDR3 nucleotides: TGTGCCAGCAGCTTCGCGAACCTACAGGGGATTGCTGAAGCTTTCTTT. Its translation is CASSFANLQGIAEAFF.

This clone was picked up one time. V and J are TRBV30 and TRBJ1-6; D is uncertain. Looked up from germline, CDR1 is GTSNPN and CDR2 is SVGIG (reference sequence). This CDR3 region has 14 residues. Trimming pared 0 bases from V and 6 bases from J, leaving 9 bases between. The CDR3 nucleotides read TGTGCCTGGAGTGTATTAGAAATTAATTCACCCCTCCACTTT. This codes for CAWSVLEINSPLHF.

This clone occurred a few times. This chain links TRBV7-9 with TRBJ1-5, with a tentative D call TRBD1 (5 bases). CDR3 length equals 15 residues. Trimming took 0 bases from V and 3 from J, leaving 9 bases between them. The germline gives CDR1 SEHNR, CDR2 FQNEAQ (reference sequence). The CDR3 loop reads CASSLAAGPNQPQHF. DNA of the CDR3: TGTGCCAGCAGCTTAGCTGCGGGACCCAATCAGCCCCAGCATTTT.

This clone was recorded only once. V is TRBV2 and J is TRBJ2-1; 7 positions agree with TRBD2. CDR1 and CDR2 (germline): SNHLY, FYNNEI. The CDR3 length is 14 residues. V lost 11 bases, J lost 8 bases, and 15 bases stayed unmatched. CDR3 nucleotide sequence: TGTGCCTGCTCAGAGCGGGATATCTGGGATGAGCAGTTCTTC. As protein: CACSERDIWDEQFF.

This clone turned up a few times. As DNA, the CDR3 is TGTGCCAGCAGTTTACCAGGCCTCTACGAGCAGTACTTC. As protein: CASSLPGLYEQYF. This sequence joins TRBV28 and TRBJ2-7; D is unclear. Germline CDR1 reads MDHEN; CDR2 reads SYDVKM. This CDR3 has 13 amino acids. V was pared by 2 bases and J by 3 bases, with 8 bases between. Looking up the rest from reference TRBV28 and TRBJ2-7 gives the full variable domain: DVKVTQSSRYLVKRTGEKVFLECVQDMDHENMFWYRQDPGLGLRLIYFSYDVKMKEKGDIPEGYSVSREKKERFSLILESASTNQTSMYLCASSLPGLYEQYFGPGTRLTVT.

This sequence joins TRBV16 and TRBJ2-1; 9 bases are a match to TRBD1. With 3 bases clipped from V and 6 bases from J, the junction kept 15 bases outside the gene matches. The germline V gene has CDR1 KGHSY and CDR2 FQNENV. The CDR3 loop spans 18 amino acids. For the CDR3, the DNA is TGTGCCAGCAGCCATATTTTCGTGTCGACAGGGGGAGGCAATGAGCAGTTCTTC. It is translated as CASSHIFVSTGGGNEQFF.

The V and J genes are TRBV7-2 and TRBJ1-2; D gene ambiguous. This CDR3 has 16 residues. Germline V lookup: CDR1 SGHTA, CDR2 FQGNSA. Trimming pared 6 bases from V and 0 bases from J, leaving 17 bases between. CDR3 nucleotide sequence: TGTGCCAGCAGGCGTACAGTTCCCGAAGCTAACTATGGCTACACCTTC. Protein: CASRRTVPEANYGYTF.

This chain joins TRBV29-1 and TRBJ1-2; a possible D gene is TRBD1 (6 bases). Germline CDR1 is SQVTM and CDR2 is ANQGSEA. V gave up 8 bases and J gave up 0 bases, with 13 bases separating them. The CDR3 runs 13 residues. The CDR3 DNA sequence: TGCAGCACCTGGACAGCCTCTAACTATGGCTACACCTTC. This encodes CSTWTASNYGYTF.